The clone carrying this T cell receptor beta chain was detected only once. The data stem from a study of blood T cell repertoires in COVID-19. Looking at the study overall: Researchers got acute and convalescent COVID-19 samples from the United States, Italy and Spain. Sample material is recorded as cDNA or gDNA derived from T cells, B-cell-depleted T cells, or PBMCs.

Original analysis: Scientists estimated how many nucleated cells there were by amplifying reference gene primers. The table came from immunoSEQ multiplex PCR; TCRdb's copy has only in-frame clones and leaves some out. The V and J calls and clone size come from that table; D and trimming were worked out from the DNA. The sample has roughly 65,000 clones; around 85% are singletons. J gave up 4 bases and V 4 bases, and 5 bases lay outside the gene matches. CDR1 MNHEY and CDR2 SVGAGI come from the germline V gene. The CDR3 length is 15 residues. Sequences were obtained from peripheral blood. This sequence originates from a woman of 80 years or more with active or convalescent COVID-19. V is TRBV6-5 and J is TRBJ2-5; 11 bases match TRBD2. The CDR3 DNA reads TGTGCCAGCAGTTCTTGGACTAGCGGGCGAGAGACCCAGTACTTC. Amino acids: CASSSWTSGRETQYF.